Listed below are T cell receptor beta chains from one sample, sequenced in a study of cytomegalovirus exposure and HLA in healthy donors. TCRdb keeps only in-frame clones here, not all; method: immunoSEQ multiplex PCR. The sample carries over 140,000 clones, 80% recorded once. The sequenced material came from PBMCs. The origin of the receptors is a man aged 50-60 years in good health and CMV-seronegative. Both conserved end residues are trimmed from each CDR3. Each record gives: V gene, D gene, J gene, CDR3 protein. A D gene is named only where the DNA matches it firmly.

TRBV15	TRBD1	TRBJ1-2	ATSREGQSYGYT
TRBV27	TRBD2	TRBJ2-6	ASSLATGTRGRGANVLT
TRBV5-1	-	TRBJ2-7	ASSPVVGSSYEQY
TRBV5-1	-	TRBJ2-7	ASSPGHIAYEQY
TRBV30	TRBD1	TRBJ1-5	AWSPGGGLQQPQH
TRBV7-9	-	TRBJ2-7	ASSLAGTRSSYEQY
TRBV25-1	-	TRBJ1-1	ASSELGGLTEAF
TRBV7-3	TRBD2	TRBJ2-7	ASSPSGGGYEQY
TRBV27	TRBD1	TRBJ1-6	ASSRRGQTKNSPLH
TRBV28	TRBD1	TRBJ1-5	ASSAQQGANQPQH
TRBV30	TRBD1	TRBJ1-3	AWSGGQDTGGNTIY
TRBV14	TRBD2	TRBJ2-1	ASSPGTSGYIEQF
TRBV30	TRBD1	TRBJ1-3	AWRAPGQGRNTIY
TRBV14	-	TRBJ1-1	ASSLLRGPGKAF
TRBV28	-	TRBJ1-5	ASSLGAQGGQPQH
TRBV2	TRBD1	TRBJ2-3	ASGQGGRGDTQY
TRBV23-1	-	TRBJ2-2	ASSRKTGCTGELF
TRBV5-4	TRBD1	TRBJ1-4	ASSLFRGQGDEKLF
TRBV19	TRBD2	TRBJ2-5	ASKRTSGGGETQY
TRBV6-1	-	TRBJ2-1	ASSEAATARSYNEQF
TRBV9	-	TRBJ2-3	ASSASLGQDTQY
TRBV19	TRBD1	TRBJ2-2	ASNGQGYTGELF
TRBV7-3	-	TRBJ2-2	ASSSNPGLNTGELF
TRBV5-1	TRBD2	TRBJ2-7	ASSLRLARAGVYEQY
TRBV7-6	TRBD1	TRBJ1-1	ASSPGGDGTEAF
TRBV5-1	TRBD1	TRBJ2-6	ASSSDRGGANVLT
TRBV5-1	TRBD2	TRBJ2-1	ASSQGLAANEQF
TRBV7-8	-	TRBJ1-1	ASSARHGVTNTEAF
TRBV6-1	TRBD2	TRBJ2-3	ASRTSGGTDTQY
TRBV5-1	-	TRBJ1-2	ASSLGEDYGYT
TRBV27	TRBD1	TRBJ2-3	ASSSSPPGTGGPSTDTQY
TRBV27	TRBD1	TRBJ1-2	ASSPRTGANGYT
TRBV7-9	-	TRBJ1-1	ASSLGIGGGGTEAF
TRBV19	-	TRBJ2-5	ASSAGIQTQY
TRBV6-1	TRBD1	TRBJ1-1	ASGSRTGVITEAF
TRBV29-1	-	TRBJ1-2	SARRENNYGYT
TRBV5-5	TRBD1	TRBJ2-1	ASSARDRTYNEQF